Presented here are 26 T cell receptor beta chains from one specimen sequenced in a study of cytomegalovirus exposure and HLA in healthy donors. The table came from immunoSEQ multiplex PCR; TCRdb's copy has only in-frame clones and leaves some out. The top ten clones hold roughly 3% of a sample with 110,000 or so clones, over 75% of them seen once. Specimen: PBMCs. These receptors were taken from a woman aged 18-29 years in good health and CMV-seronegative.

The chain carries TRBV5-1 and TRBJ2-5; 12 bases fit TRBD2. The germline V gene has CDR1 SGHRS and CDR2 YFSETQ. The CDR3 spans 15 residues. V was clipped by 4 bases and J by 2 bases; unmatched bases: 3. DNA of the CDR3: TGCGCCAGCAGCACTAGCGGGGGGACTCAAGAGACCCAGTACTTC. This gives the protein CASSTSGGTQETQYF.

CDR3 coding DNA: TGTGCCAGCAGCGCTACTAGCGGGGGGGGTTATGAGCAGTTCTTC. This codes for CASSATSGGGYEQFF. This chain links TRBV9 with TRBJ2-1; 13 bases fit TRBD2. Germline CDR1 SGDLS, CDR2 YYNGEE. J gave up 8 bases and V 3 bases, and 5 bases lay outside the gene matches. The CDR3 length is 15 residues.

The V and J genes are TRBV7-2 and TRBJ2-7; 12 bases line up with TRBD2. Germline V gives CDR1 SGHTA, CDR2 FQGNSA. V lost 4 bases and J lost 6; bases outside the gene matches: 13. The CDR3 runs to 17 residues. DNA of the CDR3: TGTGCCAGCAGCTCCCCCGCCTGGGGACTAGCGGGCAGCGAGCAGTACTTC. This translates into CASSSPAWGLAGSEQYF.

This chain links TRBV7-8 with TRBJ2-1, with 13 bases lining up with TRBD2. This CDR3 has 14 residues. From germline, CDR1 is SGHVS and CDR2 FQNEAQ. With V trimmed by 4 bases and J by 15 bases, 9 bases remained unmatched. CDR3 DNA sequence: TGTGCCAGCAGCTCCCAAGGGACTAGCGGGGTAGTGTTCTTC. It specifies CASSSQGTSGVVFF.

This clone came up a few times. The chain employs TRBV11-2 and TRBJ2-7; 8 nucleotides match TRBD2. Per the germline V gene, CDR1 is SGHAT and CDR2 is FQNNGV. Unmatched junction bases numbered 8, after V lost 2 bases and J lost 5 bases. CDR3 size: 15 residues. The CDR3 sequence is CASSLSGSLGDEQYF. CDR3 sequence (DNA): TGTGCCAGCAGCTTAAGCGGGAGTCTGGGGGACGAGCAGTACTTC.

V is TRBV7-7 and J is TRBJ2-1; 8 bases agree with TRBD2. The germline V gene has CDR1 SSHAT and CDR2 FNYEAQ (reference sequence). The J segment lost 10 bases and the V segment lost 4 bases, leaving 6 bases of the junction unmatched. The CDR3 totals 13 residues. As DNA, the CDR3 is TGTGCCAGCAGCTCCAGAGCGGGGGAGGAGCAGTTCTTC. Its translation: CASSSRAGEEQFF.

The V and J genes are TRBV4-1 and TRBJ1-3; TRBD1 aligns across 9 bases. After removal of 3 bases from V and 5 bases from J, the junction contained 11 bases not matched to a gene. Germline lookup yields CDR1 MGHRA and CDR2 YSYEKL. The CDR3 runs to 17 residues. CDR3 in DNA: TGCGCCAGCAGCCACCTAGGGGGGGGACAGGGAAGAAACACCATATATTTT. It encodes CASSHLGGGQGRNTIYF.

This clone was recorded only once. This chain connects TRBV2 to TRBJ2-3; D remains unclear. This CDR3 is 11 amino acids long. The germline gives CDR1 SNHLY, CDR2 FYNNEI. The V and J ends lost 6 bases and 2 bases respectively, with 3 bases between them. The CDR3 loop reads CASSVTDTQYF. CDR3 bases: TGTGCCAGCAGCGTCACAGATACGCAGTATTTT.

This chain uses TRBV29-1 with TRBJ2-1; 10 bases align to TRBD2. CDR1 SQVTM and CDR2 ANQGSEA come from the germline V gene. This CDR3 has 16 residues. V was clipped by 1 base and J by 1 base; unmatched bases: 4. CDR3 loop: CSVEAGTSASYNEQFF. DNA for the CDR3: TGCAGCGTTGAAGCCGGGACTAGCGCTTCCTACAATGAGCAGTTCTTC.

The chain joins TRBV6-1 to TRBJ2-7, with D perhaps TRBD1 (6 bases). Trimming left V 1 base short and J 2 bases short, with 9 bases between. Germline lookup yields CDR1 MNHNS and CDR2 SASEGT. The CDR3 loop spans 14 amino acids. The CDR3 DNA reads TGTGCCAGCAGTGAAGACGACAGGCCCTACGAGCAGTACTTC. Protein sequence: CASSEDDRPYEQYF.

The genes are TRBV27 and TRBJ2-5, with unresolved D. The V gene lost 3 bases and the J gene lost 5 bases, with 10 bases spanning the gap. The CDR3 runs 13 residues. The germline V gene has CDR1 MNHEY and CDR2 SMNVEV (reference sequence). CDR3 sequence reads: CASSLRLPETQYF. CDR3 DNA: TGTGCCAGCAGTTTGCGGTTACCCGAGACCCAGTACTTC.

The V call is TRBV29-1, the J call TRBJ2-7; D is perhaps TRBD2 (6 bases). CDR1 and CDR2 (germline): SQVTM, ANQGSEA. With 6 bases removed from V and 9 bases from J, the gap between germline ends came to 15 bases. The CDR3 is 11 amino acids. CDR3 DNA sequence: TGCAGCGTCCAGAAGGGACTTGGGCAGTACTTC. It is translated as CSVQKGLGQYF.

V gene TRBV4-1 combines with J gene TRBJ2-2; 8 bases match TRBD1. This CDR3 spans 17 amino acids. With 2 bases clipped from V and 2 bases from J, the junction kept 7 bases outside the gene matches. Germline V gene sequence: CDR1 MGHRA, CDR2 YSYEKL. The CDR3, as DNA: TGCGCCAGCAGCCAAAGTAGGACAGGGACCAACACCGGGGAGCTGTTTTTT. This encodes CASSQSRTGTNTGELFF.

This chain joins TRBV5-1 and TRBJ2-7; D is perhaps TRBD2 (5 bases). The CDR3 spans 15 residues. Between the trimmed V and J ends, which lost 2 bases and 0 bases, there was a span of 12 bases. Germline V CDR1 and CDR2: SGHRS, YFSETQ. This CDR3 reads CASSFPPRGSYEQYF. The CDR3 DNA is TGCGCCAGCAGCTTTCCTCCCCGGGGCTCCTACGAGCAGTACTTC.

V and J are TRBV4-2 and TRBJ2-1, with 7 bases identical to TRBD2. The ends lost 0 bases at V and 3 bases at J; junction bases unmatched: 11. The germline V gene has CDR1 LGHNA and CDR2 YNFKEQ. The CDR3 runs 18 residues. This chain's CDR3 is CASSQESFAGDYYNEQFF. CDR3 coding DNA: TGTGCCAGCAGCCAAGAGAGTTTCGCGGGGGATTACTACAATGAGCAGTTCTTC.

V gene TRBV6-5 combines with J gene TRBJ1-1; D uncertain. V shed 0 bases and J shed 1 base, with 6 bases lying between them. The CDR3 runs to 14 residues. Germline-derived CDR1 and CDR2 are MNHEY and SVGAGI. CDR3 residues: CASSYSHTNTEAFF. CDR3 nucleotide sequence: TGTGCCAGCAGTTACTCCCACACGAACACTGAAGCTTTCTTT.

The chain is built from TRBV6-1 and TRBJ1-2; 7 nucleotides match TRBD1. Losses at the gene ends were 4 bases for V and 7 bases for J; bases not matched to a gene: 18. The CDR3 runs to 17 residues. From germline, CDR1 is MNHNS and CDR2 SASEGT. The CDR3 is CASSARQGPTDYLGYTF. The CDR3 nucleotides read TGTGCCAGCAGTGCCCGACAGGGACCTACGGATTATCTTGGCTACACCTTC.

V usage is TRBV29-1 and J usage is TRBJ1-4, with a tentative D call TRBD1 (5 bases). Germline CDR1 and CDR2: SQVTM and ANQGSEA. V was pared by 4 bases and J by 3 bases, with 15 bases between. This CDR3 region has 15 residues. The CDR3 loop is CSVVEAGGANEKLFF. The CDR3 DNA reads as TGCAGCGTTGTTGAGGCTGGGGGGGCTAATGAAAAACTGTTTTTT.

The V and J genes are TRBV9 and TRBJ1-6, with a weak D call TRBD1 (6 bases). V dropped 0 bases and J dropped 7 bases, with 11 bases sitting between them. This CDR3 is built from 15 residues. The germline gives CDR1 SGDLS, CDR2 YYNGEE. Written as DNA, the CDR3 is TGTGCCAGCAGCGTAGGGGGGACAAAAAATTCACCCCTCCACTTT. Protein sequence: CASSVGGTKNSPLHF.

This chain connects TRBV27 to TRBJ2-3; 10 bases line up with TRBD1. The CDR3 is 16 amino acids. Germline CDR1 reads MNHEY; CDR2 reads SMNVEV (reference sequence). The V segment lost 2 bases and the J segment 4 bases; nucleotides outside the gene matches: 6. CDR3 in DNA: TGTGCCAGCAGTTTAAAGACAGGGGGCGGCCCAGATACGCAGTATTTT. Translation: CASSLKTGGGPDTQYF.

This chain links TRBV5-1 with TRBJ1-3; 7 positions agree with TRBD1. The V gene end was trimmed by 4 bases and the J gene end by 3 bases; junction bases not matched to a gene: 7. CDR1 and CDR2 from the germline V gene are SGHRS and YFSETQ. The CDR3 length is 15 residues. CDR3 in DNA: TGCGCCAGCAGCCTAAACAGGGGAGGTGGAAACACCATATATTTT. Encoded protein: CASSLNRGGGNTIYF.

The chain uses TRBV27 and TRBJ2-7; D gene unclear. Germline V lookup: CDR1 MNHEY, CDR2 SMNVEV (reference sequence). Trimming shortened V by 5 bases and J by 0 bases, and 8 bases separated the two germline ends. The length of the CDR3 is 13 residues. Written as DNA, the CDR3 is TGTGCCAGCAGTCCCCAGTCCTCCTACGAGCAGTACTTC. Its translation is CASSPQSSYEQYF.

This clone came up a few times. The V and J genes are TRBV4-1 and TRBJ2-2, with a tentative D call TRBD2 (6 bases). Trimming took 1 base from V and 3 from J, leaving 15 bases between them. This CDR3 spans 17 amino acids. Germline V lookup: CDR1 MGHRA, CDR2 YSYEKL. This chain's CDR3 is CASSQVDMGLHTGELFF. The CDR3 region has the DNA TGCGCCAGCAGCCAAGTTGATATGGGACTCCACACCGGGGAGCTGTTTTTT.

The V call is TRBV14, the J call TRBJ1-1; 10 positions agree with TRBD1. The J segment lost 10 bases and the V segment lost 9 bases, leaving 20 bases of the junction unmatched. This CDR3 has 16 residues. Germline CDR1 and CDR2: SGHDN and FVKESK. CDR3 protein: CARESGGRGTGERAFF. The CDR3 DNA reads TGTGCCAGAGAATCTGGGGGGCGCGGGACAGGGGAAAGAGCTTTCTTT.

V gene TRBV9 combines with J gene TRBJ1-2, with TRBD1 identical over 9 bases. J was trimmed by 3 bases and V by 3 bases; bases with no gene match: 12. Germline values: CDR1 SGDLS, CDR2 YYNGEE. CDR3 length equals 17 residues. CDR3 in DNA: TGTGCCAGCAGCGAATCCGGGACAGGGATGCGAGACTATGGCTACACCTTC. Residues: CASSESGTGMRDYGYTF.

In this sample, this clone turned up once. This chain uses TRBV5-1 with TRBJ2-1; no firm D call. From germline, CDR1 is SGHRS and CDR2 YFSETQ. The CDR3 covers 15 residues. V was clipped by 4 bases and J by 1 base, with 12 bases between them. CDR3 residues: CASSGLGLSYNEQFF. CDR3 nucleotide sequence: TGCGCCAGCAGCGGGCTGGGCTTATCCTACAATGAGCAGTTCTTC.